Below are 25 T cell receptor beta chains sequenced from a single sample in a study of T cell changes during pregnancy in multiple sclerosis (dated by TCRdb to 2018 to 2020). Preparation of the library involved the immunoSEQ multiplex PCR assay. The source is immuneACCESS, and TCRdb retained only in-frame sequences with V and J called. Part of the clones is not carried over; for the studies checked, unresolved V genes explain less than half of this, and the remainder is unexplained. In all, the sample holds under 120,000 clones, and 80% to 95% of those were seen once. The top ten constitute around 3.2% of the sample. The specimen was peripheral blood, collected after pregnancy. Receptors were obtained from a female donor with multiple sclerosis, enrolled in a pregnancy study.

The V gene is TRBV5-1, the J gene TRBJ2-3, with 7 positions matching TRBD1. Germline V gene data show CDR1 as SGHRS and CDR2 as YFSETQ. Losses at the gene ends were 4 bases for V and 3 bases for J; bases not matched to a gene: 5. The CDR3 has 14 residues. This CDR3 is CASSGEGATDTQYF. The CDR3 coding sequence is TGCGCCAGCAGCGGCGAGGGGGCAACAGATACGCAGTATTTT.

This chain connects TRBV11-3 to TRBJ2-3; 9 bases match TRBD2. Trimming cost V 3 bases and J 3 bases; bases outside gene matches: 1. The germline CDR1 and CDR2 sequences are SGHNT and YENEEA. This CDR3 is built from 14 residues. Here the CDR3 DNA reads TGTGCCAGCAGCTTGCGGGGGGGAACAGATACGCAGTATTTT. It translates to CASSLRGGTDTQYF.

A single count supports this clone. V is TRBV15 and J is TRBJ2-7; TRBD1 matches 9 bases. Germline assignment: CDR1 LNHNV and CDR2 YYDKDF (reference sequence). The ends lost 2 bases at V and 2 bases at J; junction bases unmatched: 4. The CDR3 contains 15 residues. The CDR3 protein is CATSRPGTGTYEQYF. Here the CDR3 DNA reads TGTGCCACCAGCAGACCCGGGACAGGGACCTACGAGCAGTACTTC.

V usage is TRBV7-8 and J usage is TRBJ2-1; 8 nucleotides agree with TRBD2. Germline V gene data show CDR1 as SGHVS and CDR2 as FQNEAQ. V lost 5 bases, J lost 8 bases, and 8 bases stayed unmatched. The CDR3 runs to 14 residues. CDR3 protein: CASSKYRGGHEQFF. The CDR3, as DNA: TGTGCCAGCAGCAAGTACCGGGGGGGCCATGAGCAGTTCTTC.

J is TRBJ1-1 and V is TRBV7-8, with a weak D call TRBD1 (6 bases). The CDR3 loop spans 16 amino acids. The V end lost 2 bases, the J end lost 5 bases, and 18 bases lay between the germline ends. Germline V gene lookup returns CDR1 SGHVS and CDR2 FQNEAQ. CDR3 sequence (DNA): TGTGCCAGCAGCTTATTTGGTGCGGGGGCTGGGACTGAAGCTTTCTTT. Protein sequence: CASSLFGAGAGTEAFF.

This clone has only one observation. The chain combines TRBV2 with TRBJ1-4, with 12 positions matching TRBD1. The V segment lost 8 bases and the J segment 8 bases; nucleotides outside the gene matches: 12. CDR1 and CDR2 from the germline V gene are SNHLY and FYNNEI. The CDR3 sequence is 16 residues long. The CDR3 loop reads CASGGQGASVREKLFF. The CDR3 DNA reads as TGTGCCAGCGGGGGACAGGGGGCGTCGGTTCGGGAAAAACTGTTTTTT.

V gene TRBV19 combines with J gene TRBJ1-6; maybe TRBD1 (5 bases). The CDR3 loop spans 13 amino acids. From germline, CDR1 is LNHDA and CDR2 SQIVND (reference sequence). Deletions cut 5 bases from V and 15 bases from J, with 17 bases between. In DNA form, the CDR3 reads TGTGCCAGTAGTGTGGGACTCCTTGGGGGCCTCCACTTT. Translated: CASSVGLLGGLHF.

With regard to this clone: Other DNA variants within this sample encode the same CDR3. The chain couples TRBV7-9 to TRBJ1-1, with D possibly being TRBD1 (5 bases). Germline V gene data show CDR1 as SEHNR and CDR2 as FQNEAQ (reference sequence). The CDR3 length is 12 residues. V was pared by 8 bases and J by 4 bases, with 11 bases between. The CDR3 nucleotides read TGTGCCAGCTCCCAGGGCGGCACTGAAGCTTTCTTT. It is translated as CASSQGGTEAFF. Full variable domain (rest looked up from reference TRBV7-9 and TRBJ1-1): DTGVSQNPRHKITKRGQNVTFRCDPISEHNRLYWYRQTLGQGPEFLTYFQNEAQLEKSRLLSDRFSAERPKGSFSTLEIQRTEQGDSAMYLCASSQGGTEAFFGQGTRLTVV.

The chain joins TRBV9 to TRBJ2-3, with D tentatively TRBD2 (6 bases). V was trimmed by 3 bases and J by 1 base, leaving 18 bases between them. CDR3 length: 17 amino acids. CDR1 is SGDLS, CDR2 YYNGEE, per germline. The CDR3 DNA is TGTGCCAGCAGCGCCCCTCGTACGGGCGGGGGCACAGATACGCAGTATTTT. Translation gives CASSAPRTGGGTDTQYF.

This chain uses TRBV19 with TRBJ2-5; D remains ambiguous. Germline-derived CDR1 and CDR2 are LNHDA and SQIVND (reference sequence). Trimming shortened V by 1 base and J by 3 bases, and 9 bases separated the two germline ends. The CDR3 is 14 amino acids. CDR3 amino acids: CASSIGLVKETQYF. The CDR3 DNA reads TGTGCCAGTAGTATAGGTCTAGTCAAAGAGACCCAGTACTTC.

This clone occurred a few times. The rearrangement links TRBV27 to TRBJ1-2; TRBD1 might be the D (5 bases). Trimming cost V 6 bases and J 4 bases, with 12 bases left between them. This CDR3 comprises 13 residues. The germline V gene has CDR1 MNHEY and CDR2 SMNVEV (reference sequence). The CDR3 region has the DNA TGTGCCAGCAGGTCACAGGATCGCTATGGCTACACCTTC. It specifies CASRSQDRYGYTF.

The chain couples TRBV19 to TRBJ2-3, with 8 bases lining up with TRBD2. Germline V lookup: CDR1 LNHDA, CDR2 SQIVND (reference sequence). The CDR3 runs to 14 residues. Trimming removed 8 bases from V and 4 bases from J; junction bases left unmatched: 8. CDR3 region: CASVSGGRADTQYF. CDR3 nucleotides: TGTGCCAGTGTATCGGGGGGGCGAGCAGATACGCAGTATTTT.

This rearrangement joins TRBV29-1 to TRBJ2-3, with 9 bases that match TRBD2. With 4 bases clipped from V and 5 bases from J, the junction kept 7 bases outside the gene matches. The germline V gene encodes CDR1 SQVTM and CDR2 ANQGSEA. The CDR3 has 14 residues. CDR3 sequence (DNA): TGCAGCGTTGGGCGGGGGGGCGTAGTAGATACGCAGTATTTT. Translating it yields CSVGRGGVVDTQYF.

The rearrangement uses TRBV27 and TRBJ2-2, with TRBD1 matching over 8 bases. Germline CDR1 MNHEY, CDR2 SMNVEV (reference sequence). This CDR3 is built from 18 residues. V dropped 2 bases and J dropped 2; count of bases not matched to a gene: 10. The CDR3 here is CASSLGIDRGLNTGELFF. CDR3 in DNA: TGTGCCAGCAGTTTAGGGATTGACAGGGGCCTTAACACCGGGGAGCTGTTTTTT.

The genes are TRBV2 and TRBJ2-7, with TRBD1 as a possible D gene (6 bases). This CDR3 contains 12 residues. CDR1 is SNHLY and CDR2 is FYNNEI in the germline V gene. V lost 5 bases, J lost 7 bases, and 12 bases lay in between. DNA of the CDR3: TGTGCCAGCAGTTGGGACACCCTGGAGCAGTACTTC. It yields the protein CASSWDTLEQYF.

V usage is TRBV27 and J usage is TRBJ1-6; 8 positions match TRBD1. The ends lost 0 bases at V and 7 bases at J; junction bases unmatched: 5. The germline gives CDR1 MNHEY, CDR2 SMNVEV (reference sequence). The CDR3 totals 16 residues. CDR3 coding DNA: TGTGCCAGCAGTTTATCCTGGCAGGGGGCGAATTCACCCCTCCACTTT. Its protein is CASSLSWQGANSPLHF.

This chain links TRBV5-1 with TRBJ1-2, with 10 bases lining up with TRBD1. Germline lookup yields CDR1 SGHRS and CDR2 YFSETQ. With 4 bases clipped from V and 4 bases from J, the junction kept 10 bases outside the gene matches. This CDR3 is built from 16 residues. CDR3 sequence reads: CASSLNGQGVIYGYTF. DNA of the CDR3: TGCGCCAGCAGCCTGAACGGACAGGGGGTGATCTATGGCTACACCTTC. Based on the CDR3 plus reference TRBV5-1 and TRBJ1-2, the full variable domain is KAGVTQTPRYLIKTRGQQVTLSCSPISGHRSVSWYQQTPGQGLQFLFEYFSETQRNKGNFPGRFSGRQFSNSRSEMNVSTLELGDSALYLCASSLNGQGVIYGYTFGSGTRLTVV.

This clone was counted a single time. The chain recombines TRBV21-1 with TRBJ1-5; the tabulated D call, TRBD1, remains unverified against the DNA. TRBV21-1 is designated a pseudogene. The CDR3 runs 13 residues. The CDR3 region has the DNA TGTGCCACCCGGGACAGGGGAATTGGGCCCCAGCATTTT. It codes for CATRDRGIGPQHF.

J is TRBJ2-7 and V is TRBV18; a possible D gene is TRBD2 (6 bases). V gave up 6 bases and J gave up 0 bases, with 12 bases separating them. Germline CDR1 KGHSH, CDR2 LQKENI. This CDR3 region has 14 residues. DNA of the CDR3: TGTGCCAGCTCCACGGGGGACCGCTCCTACGAGCAGTACTTC. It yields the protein CASSTGDRSYEQYF.

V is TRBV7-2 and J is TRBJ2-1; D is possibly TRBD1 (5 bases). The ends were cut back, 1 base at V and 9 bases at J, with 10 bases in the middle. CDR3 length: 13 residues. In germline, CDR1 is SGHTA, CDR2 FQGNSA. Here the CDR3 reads CASSLGGAVEQFF. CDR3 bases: TGTGCCAGCAGCTTAGGTGGGGCGGTTGAGCAGTTCTTC.

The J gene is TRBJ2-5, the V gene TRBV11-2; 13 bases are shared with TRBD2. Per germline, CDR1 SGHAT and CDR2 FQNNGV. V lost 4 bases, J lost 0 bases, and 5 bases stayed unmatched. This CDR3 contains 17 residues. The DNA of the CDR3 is TGTGCCAGCAGCTCCTGGACTAGCGGGGGTCACCAAGAGACCCAGTACTTC. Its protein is CASSSWTSGGHQETQYF.

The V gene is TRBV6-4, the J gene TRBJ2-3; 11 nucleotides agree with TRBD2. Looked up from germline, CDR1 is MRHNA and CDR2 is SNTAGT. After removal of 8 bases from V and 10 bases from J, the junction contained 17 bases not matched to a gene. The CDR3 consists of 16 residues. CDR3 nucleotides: TGTGCCAGCTCCCCCATGGTAGCGGGGGGGCCAGCGGCGCAGTATTTT. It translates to CASSPMVAGGPAAQYF.

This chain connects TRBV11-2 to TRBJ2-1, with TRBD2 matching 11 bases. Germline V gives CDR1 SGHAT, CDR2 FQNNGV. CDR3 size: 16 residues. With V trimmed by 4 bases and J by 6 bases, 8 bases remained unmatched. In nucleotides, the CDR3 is TGTGCCAGCAGCTCCCCACTAGCGGGGGCTTTCAATGAGCAGTTCTTC. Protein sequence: CASSSPLAGAFNEQFF.

This chain's CDR3 is CASSNPTDTEAFF. In DNA form, the CDR3 reads TGTGCCAGCAGCAACCCAACGGACACTGAAGCTTTCTTT. The chain employs TRBV11-3 and TRBJ1-1; no reliable D call. The V and J ends lost 5 bases and 3 bases respectively, with 10 bases between them. From germline, CDR1 is SGHNT and CDR2 YENEEA. The CDR3 consists of 13 residues.

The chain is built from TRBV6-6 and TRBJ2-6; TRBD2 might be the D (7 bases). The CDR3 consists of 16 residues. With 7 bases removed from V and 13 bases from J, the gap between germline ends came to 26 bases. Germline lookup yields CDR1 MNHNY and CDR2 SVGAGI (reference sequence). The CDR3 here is CASTKGAGGRNLVLTF. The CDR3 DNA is TGTGCCAGCACCAAAGGCGCCGGGGGGCGGAACTTGGTCCTGACTTTC.